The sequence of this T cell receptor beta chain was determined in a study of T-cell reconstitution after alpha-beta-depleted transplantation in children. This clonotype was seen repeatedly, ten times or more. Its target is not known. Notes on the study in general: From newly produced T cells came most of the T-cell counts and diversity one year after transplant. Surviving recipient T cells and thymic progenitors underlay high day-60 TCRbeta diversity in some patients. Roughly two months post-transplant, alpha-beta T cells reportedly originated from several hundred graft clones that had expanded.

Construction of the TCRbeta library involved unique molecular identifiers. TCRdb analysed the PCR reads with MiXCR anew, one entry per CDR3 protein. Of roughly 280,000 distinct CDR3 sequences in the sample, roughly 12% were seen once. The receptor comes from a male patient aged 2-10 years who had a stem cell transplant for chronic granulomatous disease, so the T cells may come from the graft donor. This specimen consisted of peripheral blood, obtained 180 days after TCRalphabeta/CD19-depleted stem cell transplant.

The CDR3: CASSRQGVSNEQFF. The CDR3 bases are TGTGCCAGCAGCCGACAGGGGGTTTCCAATGAGCAGTTCTTC. The gene calls are TRBV7-6 and TRBJ2-1; 9 bases are shared with TRBD1. Germline V gives CDR1 SGHVS, CDR2 FNYEAQ. J was trimmed by 6 bases and V by 5 bases; bases with no gene match: 5. The CDR3 runs to 14 residues. Full variable domain (missing parts from reference TRBV7-6 and TRBJ2-1): GAGVSQSPRYKVTKRGQDVALRCDPISGHVSLYWYRQALGQGPEFLTYFNYEAQQDKSGLPNDRFSAERPEGSISTLTIQRTEQRDSAMYRCASSRQGVSNEQFFGPGTRLTVL.